This T cell receptor beta chain was captured by sequencing in a study of shared clonotypes between healthy human individuals. Study details: Researchers assigned three CD4 naive, three CD4 memory, two CD8 naive and one CD8 memory plate to each donor.

It was 200 to 250 ng DNA, 33,000 or so T cell genomes, that sorted-subset replicate PCRs used. Some clones are missing from TCRdb's copy, which holds only in-frame ones; the method was immunoSEQ multiplex PCR. Of hundreds of thousands of clones detected, 90% to 95% appear once; the ten largest clones hold approximately 0.11%. Only CD45RO-negative cells positively selected for CCR7 counted as naive CD8 cells, so terminally differentiated effector memory CD45RA+ cells were excluded. As concerns this clone: What it recognizes is unknown.

Study conclusions and caveats: The four-donor shared clonotypes exceeded non-shared clonotypes in generation probability, with non-shared ones scoring lower. With a handful of donors compared, about 5% of naive CD4 clonotypes were shared.

The CDR3 covers 13 residues. Sequenced sample: naive CD8+ T cells sorted from blood. This TCR derives from a woman aged 25 to 39 in good health. The chain recombines TRBV21-1 with TRBJ2-7; TRBD2 is the table's D call, not checked against the DNA. TRBV21-1 is listed as a pseudogene. CDR3 loop: CASSKRERDEQYF. The CDR3 DNA reads TGTGCCAGCAGCAAACGGGAGCGCGACGAGCAGTACTTC.